A selection of T cell receptor beta chains follows, all from one sample in a study of T cells in Graves' hyperthyroidism and ophthalmopathy. MiXCR was run by TCRdb on the multiplex PCR reads, yielding one entry per CDR3 protein. This sample yields 400,000 to 500,000 distinct CDR3 sequences, of which roughly 13% are seen a single time; 5.3% belongs to the top ten. Sequencing input: blood. Receptors were obtained from a woman aged 18-30 years with Graves' hyperthyroidism. Both conserved end residues are part of each CDR3. The order of the fields is D gene, J gene, V gene, clone size, CDR3 DNA, CDR3 protein. A D gene is named only where the DNA matches it firmly. The size field is filled for only some rows; it gives once, few, many or a size class.

TRBD1 TRBJ1-4 TRBV7-9 many TGTGCCAGCAGCGGAGAGCCGGGACAGCCTAATGAAAAACTGTTTTTT CASSGEPGQPNEKLFF
. TRBJ1-1 TRBV6-1 many TGTGCCAGCAGTGAAATCTGGCCTGAAGCTTTCTTT CASSEIWPEAFF
. TRBJ1-1 TRBV20-1 many TGCAGTGCTGGGGACCCGGGTACTGAAGCTTTCTTT CSAGDPGTEAFF
. TRBJ2-1 TRBV5-4 few TGTGCCAGCAGCTCCAGGAGCGTACATGGCAATGAGCAGTTCTTC CASSSRSVHGNEQFF
TRBD1 TRBJ2-4 TRBV4-1 . TGCGCCAGCAGCCCCGGGACAGAAAACATTCAGTACTTC CASSPGTENIQYF
TRBD1 TRBJ1-4 TRBV6-2/TRBV6-3 few TGTGCCAGCAGAGAAGACAGGGCAACTAATGAAAAACTGTTTTTT CASREDRATNEKLFF
TRBD1 TRBJ2-2 TRBV3-1 . TGTGCCAGCAGCCGACAGGGTAGTTTGTACACCGGGGAGCTGTTTTTT CASSRQGSLYTGELFF
. TRBJ1-2 TRBV20-1 . TGCAGTGCTAGCAGAACAAGCGGGGGCGTGGGGTATGGCTACACCTTC CSASRTSGGVGYGYTF
TRBD1 TRBJ2-5 TRBV11-2 . TGTGCCAGCAGCTTAGTCTGGGCAGGGGGTTTCGAGACCCAGTACTTC CASSLVWAGGFETQYF
TRBD2 TRBJ2-3 TRBV30 many TGTGCCTGGAGTGCCTATGATCTAGCGGATAGCACAGATACGCAGTATTTT CAWSAYDLADSTDTQYF
. TRBJ1-2 TRBV30 many TGTGCCTGGAGTGTTTGGAGTAACTATGGCTACACCTTC CAWSVWSNYGYTF
. TRBJ2-7 TRBV18 few TGTGCCAGCTCCCTCCTGGAGAACAGGGTAGCCTACGAGCAGTACTTC CASSLLENRVAYEQYF
. TRBJ1-1 TRBV28 many TGTGCCACCACGGGAGGGGGGCTGGGCACTGAAGCTTTCTTT CATTGGGLGTEAFF
TRBD1 TRBJ2-7 TRBV28 . TGTGCCAGCAGTTTTGCACAGGGGTCCCCCTACGAGCAGTACTTC CASSFAQGSPYEQYF
. TRBJ1-1 TRBV19 few TGTGCCAGTAGTATAGGCAGTTCGGGGGCTTTCTTT CASSIGSSGAFF
. TRBJ1-2 TRBV6-5 many TGTGCCAGCAGTTACTCCACGGGGGGCGGGTATGGCTACACCTTC CASSYSTGGGYGYTF
TRBD2 TRBJ2-1 TRBV10-3 . TGTGCCACGACGGGACTAGCGACCTCCTACAATGAGCAGTTCTTC CATTGLATSYNEQFF
. TRBJ1-2 TRBV6-1 many TGTGCCAGCAGCATACAGTCCCCGTTGGATGGCTACACCTTC CASSIQSPLDGYTF
TRBD2 TRBJ2-5 TRBV6-1 . TGTGCCAGCAGATCACCGGGACTAGCGGGACAAGAGACCCAGTACTTC CASRSPGLAGQETQYF
. TRBJ1-2 TRBV3-1 many TGTGCCAGCAGCCAAGCCCGGACAGCGGTTAACTATGGCTACACCTTC CASSQARTAVNYGYTF
TRBD1 TRBJ1-4 TRBV19 few TGTGCCAGTAGTTCATCGGACAGGGGCGGCGAAAAACTGTTTTTT CASSSSDRGGEKLFF
. TRBJ2-5 TRBV5-1 . TGCGCCAGCTCCTCGGGAGCGGTCCCTGGGACCCAGTACTTC CASSSGAVPGTQYF
. TRBJ1-1 TRBV5-4 many TGTGCCAGCAGCTTGGGGGGGGTTCGGTACACTGAAGCTTTCTTT CASSLGGVRYTEAFF
. TRBJ2-7 TRBV7-9 many TGTGCCAGCAGCCTGGCCGAGGGCCCCTACGAGCAGTACTTC CASSLAEGPYEQYF
TRBD1 TRBJ2-5 TRBV20-1 many TGCAGTGCTAGAAACAGGGGGAAAGAGACCCAGTACTTC CSARNRGKETQYF
. TRBJ1-3 TRBV3-1 few TGTGCCAGCAGCCAAATCGGGATCAGCGCGACATCTGGAAACACCATATATTTT CASSQIGISATSGNTIYF
TRBD1 TRBJ2-1 TRBV2 once TGTGCCAGCAGTGCACCAGATTCTCGACAGGGGGCGAAGTCCTACAATGAGCAGTTCTTC CASSAPDSRQGAKSYNEQFF
TRBD1 TRBJ2-1 TRBV20-1 few TGCAGTGCTAGAGTCGTGACAGGGGTTGTTGCTGAGCAGTTCTTC CSARVVTGVVAEQFF
. TRBJ1-1 TRBV7-9 many TGTGCCAGCAGCCCTCCGACAAGGATGAACACTGAAGCTTTCTTT CASSPPTRMNTEAFF
TRBD1 TRBJ2-4 TRBV28 many TGTGCCAGCAGTGACAGGGGGCGCGGCGTAAACATTCAGTACTTC CASSDRGRGVNIQYF
. TRBJ2-2 TRBV5-1 . TGCGCCAGCAATGGTGGTTCCACCGGGGAGCTGTTTTTT CASNGGSTGELFF
TRBD2 TRBJ2-2 TRBV12-3/TRBV12-4 . TGTGCCAGCAGTTTTACGGGACTAGCGGAAAACACCGGGGAGCTGTTTTTT CASSFTGLAENTGELFF
. TRBJ1-6 TRBV9 once TGTGCCAGCAGCGCAAGAGAGGGGGTTGGAAATTCACCCCTCCACTTT CASSAREGVGNSPLHF
. TRBJ1-2 TRBV29-1 few TGCAGCGTAGTCGACATGCGGAGTGACTACACCTTC CSVVDMRSDYTF
TRBD1 TRBJ2-7 TRBV10-3 many TGTGCCATCAGTGATCAGTCTGTGGGGACAGGCAGGGTCTACGAGCAGTACTTC CAISDQSVGTGRVYEQYF
. TRBJ2-1 TRBV5-1 . TGCGCCAGCAGCTTGGAAGGTAGCGGCCACAATGAGCAGTTCTTC CASSLEGSGHNEQFF
. TRBJ1-5 TRBV19 few TGTGCCAGTACCTTAAGGGCAGGGTCGGATCAGCCCCAGCATTTT CASTLRAGSDQPQHF
. TRBJ1-4 TRBV28 many TGTGCCAGCAGAAACACAGCAACTAATGAAAAACTGTTTTTT CASRNTATNEKLFF
TRBD1 TRBJ1-2 TRBV6-2/TRBV6-3 few TGTGCCAGCAGTTACTCGACAGGGGGCGATGGCTACACCTTC CASSYSTGGDGYTF